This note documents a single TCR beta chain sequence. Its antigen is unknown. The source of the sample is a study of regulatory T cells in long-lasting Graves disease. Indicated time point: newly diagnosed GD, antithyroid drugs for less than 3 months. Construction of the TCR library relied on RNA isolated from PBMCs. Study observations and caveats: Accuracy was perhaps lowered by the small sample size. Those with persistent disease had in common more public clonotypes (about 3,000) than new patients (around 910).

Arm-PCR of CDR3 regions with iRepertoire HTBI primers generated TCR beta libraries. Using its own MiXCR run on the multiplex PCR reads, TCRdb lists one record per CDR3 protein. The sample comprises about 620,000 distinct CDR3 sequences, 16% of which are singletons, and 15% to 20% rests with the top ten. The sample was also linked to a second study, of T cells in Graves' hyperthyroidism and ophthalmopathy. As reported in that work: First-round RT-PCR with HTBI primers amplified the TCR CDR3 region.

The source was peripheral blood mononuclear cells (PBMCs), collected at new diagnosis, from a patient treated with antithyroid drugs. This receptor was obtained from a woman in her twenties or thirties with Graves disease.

CDR3 residues: CSVETRGRVQETQYF. The CDR3 nucleotides are TGCAGCGTTGAGACCCGGGGTAGGGTCCAAGAGACCCAGTACTTC. The genes are TRBV29-1 and TRBJ2-5; the D gene is possibly TRBD2 (5 bases). Germline CDR1 and CDR2: SQVTM and ANQGSEA. V gave up 3 bases and J gave up 1 base, with 15 bases separating them. The CDR3 length is 15 residues.